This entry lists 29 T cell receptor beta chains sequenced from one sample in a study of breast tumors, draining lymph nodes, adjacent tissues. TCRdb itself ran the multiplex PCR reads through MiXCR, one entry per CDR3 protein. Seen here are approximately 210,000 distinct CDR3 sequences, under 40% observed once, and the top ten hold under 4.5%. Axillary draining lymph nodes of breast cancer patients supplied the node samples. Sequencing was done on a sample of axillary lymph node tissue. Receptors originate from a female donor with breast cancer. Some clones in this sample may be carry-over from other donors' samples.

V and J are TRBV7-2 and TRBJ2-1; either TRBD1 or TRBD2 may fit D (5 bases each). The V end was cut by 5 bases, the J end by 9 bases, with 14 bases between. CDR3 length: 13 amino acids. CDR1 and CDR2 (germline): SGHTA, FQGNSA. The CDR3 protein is CASSGAGAGEQFF. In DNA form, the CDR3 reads TGTGCCAGCAGCGGGGCCGGGGCTGGTGAGCAGTTCTTC. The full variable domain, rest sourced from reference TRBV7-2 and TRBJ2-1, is GAGVSQSPSNKVTEKGKDVELRCDPISGHTALYWYRQSLGQGLEFLIYFQGNSAPDKSGLPSDRFSAERTGGSVSTLTIQRTQQEDSAVYLCASSGAGAGEQFFGPGTRLTVL.

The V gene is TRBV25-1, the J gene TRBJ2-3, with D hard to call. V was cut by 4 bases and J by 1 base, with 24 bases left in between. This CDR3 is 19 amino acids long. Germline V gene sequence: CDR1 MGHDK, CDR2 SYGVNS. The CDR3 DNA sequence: TGTGCCAGCAGTGCTCCCCCTACGTATAGGACCGGTGGCACAGATACGCAGTATTTT. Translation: CASSAPPTYRTGGTDTQYF.

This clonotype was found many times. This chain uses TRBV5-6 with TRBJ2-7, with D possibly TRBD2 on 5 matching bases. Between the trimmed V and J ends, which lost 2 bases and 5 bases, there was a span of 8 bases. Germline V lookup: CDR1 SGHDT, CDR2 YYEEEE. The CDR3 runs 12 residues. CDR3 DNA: TGTGCCAGCAGCTTCCGGGGAAACGAGCAGTACTTC. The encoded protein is CASSFRGNEQYF.

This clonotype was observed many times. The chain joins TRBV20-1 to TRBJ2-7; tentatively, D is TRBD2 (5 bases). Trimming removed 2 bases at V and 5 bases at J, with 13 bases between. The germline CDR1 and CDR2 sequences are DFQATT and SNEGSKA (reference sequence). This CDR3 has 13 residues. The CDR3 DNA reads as TGCAGTGCTAGAATTTGGGTTAGCGACGAGCAGTACTTC. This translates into CSARIWVSDEQYF.

The CDR3 DNA reads TGTGCCAGCAGTCGACCAGTACAGGGCTACAATGAGCAGTATTTT. Translation gives CASSRPVQGYNEQYF. The rearrangement joins TRBV11-3 to TRBJ2-3; a possible D gene is TRBD1 (6 bases). The germline V gene encodes CDR1 SGHNT and CDR2 YENEEA. CDR3 length equals 15 residues. Trimming removed 6 bases from V and 11 bases from J, with 24 bases in between.

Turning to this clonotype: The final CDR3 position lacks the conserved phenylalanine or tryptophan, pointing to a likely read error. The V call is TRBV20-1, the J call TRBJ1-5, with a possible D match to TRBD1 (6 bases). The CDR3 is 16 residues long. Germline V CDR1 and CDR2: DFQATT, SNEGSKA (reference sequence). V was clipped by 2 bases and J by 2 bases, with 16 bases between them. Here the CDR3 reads CSARSTGRGRNQPQHG. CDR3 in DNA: TGCAGTGCTAGATCCACAGGGAGGGGACGCAATCAGCCCCAGCATGGT.

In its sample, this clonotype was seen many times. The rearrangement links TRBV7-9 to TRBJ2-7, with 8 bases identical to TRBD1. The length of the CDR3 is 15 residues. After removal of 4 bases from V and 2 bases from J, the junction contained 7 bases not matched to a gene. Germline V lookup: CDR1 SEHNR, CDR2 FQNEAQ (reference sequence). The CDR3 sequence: CASSSDRDRTYEQYF. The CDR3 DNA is TGTGCCAGCAGCTCAGACCGGGACAGGACCTACGAGCAGTACTTC.

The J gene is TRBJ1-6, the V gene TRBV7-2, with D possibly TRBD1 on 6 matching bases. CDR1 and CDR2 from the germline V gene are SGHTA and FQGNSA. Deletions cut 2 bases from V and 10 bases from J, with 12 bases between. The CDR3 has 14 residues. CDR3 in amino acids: CASSLLQGGSPLHF. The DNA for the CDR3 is TGTGCCAGCAGCTTACTACAGGGCGGATCACCCCTCCACTTT.

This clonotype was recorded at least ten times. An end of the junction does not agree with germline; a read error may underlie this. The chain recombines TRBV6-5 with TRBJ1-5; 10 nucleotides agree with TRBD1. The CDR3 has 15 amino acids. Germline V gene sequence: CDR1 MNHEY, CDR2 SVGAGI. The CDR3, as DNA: TGTGCCAGCAGTCACTCGGGACAGGGGACTCAGCCCCAGCATTTT. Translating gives CASSHSGQGTQPQHF.

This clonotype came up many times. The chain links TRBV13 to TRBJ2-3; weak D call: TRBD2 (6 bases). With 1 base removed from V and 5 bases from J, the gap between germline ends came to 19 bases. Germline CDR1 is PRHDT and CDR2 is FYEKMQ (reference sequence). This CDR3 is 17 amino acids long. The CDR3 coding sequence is TGTGCCAGCAGCTTAGTTTCTATGTGGGAGGCGAAAGATACGCAGTATTTT. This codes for CASSLVSMWEAKDTQYF.

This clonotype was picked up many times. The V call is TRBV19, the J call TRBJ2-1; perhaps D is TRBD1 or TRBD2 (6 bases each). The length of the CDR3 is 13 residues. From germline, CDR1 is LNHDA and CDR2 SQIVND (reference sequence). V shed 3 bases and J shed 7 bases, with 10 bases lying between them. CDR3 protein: CASSITGANEQFF. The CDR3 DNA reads TGTGCCAGTAGTATCACGGGGGCTAATGAGCAGTTCTTC.

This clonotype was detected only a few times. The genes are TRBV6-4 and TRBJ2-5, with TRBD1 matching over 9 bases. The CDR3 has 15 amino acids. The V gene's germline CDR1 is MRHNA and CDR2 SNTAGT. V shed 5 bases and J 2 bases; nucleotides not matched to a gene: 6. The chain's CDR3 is CASSKGQGRQETQYF. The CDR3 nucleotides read TGTGCCAGCAGTAAGGGACAGGGTCGGCAAGAGACCCAGTACTTC.

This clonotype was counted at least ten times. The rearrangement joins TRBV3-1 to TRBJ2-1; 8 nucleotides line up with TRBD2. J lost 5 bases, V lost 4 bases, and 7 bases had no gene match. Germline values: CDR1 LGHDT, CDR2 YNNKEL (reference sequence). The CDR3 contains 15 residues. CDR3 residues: CASSRDLAGDNEQFF. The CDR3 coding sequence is TGTGCCAGCAGCCGCGATCTAGCGGGCGACAATGAGCAGTTCTTC.

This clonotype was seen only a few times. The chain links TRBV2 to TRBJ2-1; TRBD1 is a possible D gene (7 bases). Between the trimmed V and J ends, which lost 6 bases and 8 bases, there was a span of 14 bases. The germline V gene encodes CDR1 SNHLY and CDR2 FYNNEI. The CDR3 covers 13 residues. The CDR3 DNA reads TGTGCCAGCAGGCGGGACAGAGGCGATGAGCAGTTCTTC. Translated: CASRRDRGDEQFF.

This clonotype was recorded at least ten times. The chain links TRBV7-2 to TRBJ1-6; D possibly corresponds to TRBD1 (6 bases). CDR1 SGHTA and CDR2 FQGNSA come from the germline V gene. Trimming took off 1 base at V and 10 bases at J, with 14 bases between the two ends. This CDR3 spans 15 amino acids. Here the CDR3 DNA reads TGTGCCAGCAGCTTAGTGGGCAGGGGAGAATCACCCCTCCACTTT. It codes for CASSLVGRGESPLHF.

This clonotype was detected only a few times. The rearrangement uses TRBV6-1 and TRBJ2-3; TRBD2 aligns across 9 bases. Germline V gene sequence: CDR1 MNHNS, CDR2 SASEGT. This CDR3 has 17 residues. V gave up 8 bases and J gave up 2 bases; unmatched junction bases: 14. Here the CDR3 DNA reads TGTGCCAGCGCCCCTTTGGTCGCGGGAGGGACCACAGATACGCAGTATTTT. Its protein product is CASAPLVAGGTTDTQYF.

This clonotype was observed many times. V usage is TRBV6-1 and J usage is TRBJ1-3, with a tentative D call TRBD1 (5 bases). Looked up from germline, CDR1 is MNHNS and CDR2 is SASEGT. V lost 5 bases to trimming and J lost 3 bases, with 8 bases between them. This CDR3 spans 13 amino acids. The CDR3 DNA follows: TGTGCCAGCAGTACAAGGGGTGGAAACACCATATATTTT. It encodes CASSTRGGNTIYF.

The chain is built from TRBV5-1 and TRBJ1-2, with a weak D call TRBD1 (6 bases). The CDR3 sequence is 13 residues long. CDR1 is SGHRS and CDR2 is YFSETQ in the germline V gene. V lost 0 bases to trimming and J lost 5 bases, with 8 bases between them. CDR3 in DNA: TGCGCCAGCAGCTTGGGGGGGGCTTATGGCTACACCTTC. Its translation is CASSLGGAYGYTF.

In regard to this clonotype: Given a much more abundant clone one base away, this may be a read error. CDR3 bases: TGCGCCAGCAGCCCTCTACCGGGGACTTACACAGATATGCAGTATTTT. It yields the protein CASSPLPGTYTDMQYF. The V and J genes are TRBV5-1 and TRBJ2-3; TRBD2 is a possible D gene (6 bases). This CDR3 comprises 16 residues. The germline V gene encodes CDR1 SGHRS and CDR2 YFSETQ.

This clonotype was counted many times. The CDR3 nucleotides read TGCGCCAGCAGCCGGGGACTAGCGAACACCGGGGAGCTGTTTTTT. Encoded protein: CASSRGLANTGELFF. V is TRBV5-1 and J is TRBJ2-2; 8 bases are a match to TRBD2. CDR1 and CDR2 (germline): SGHRS, YFSETQ. With 4 bases clipped from V and 0 bases from J, the junction kept 2 bases outside the gene matches. The CDR3 sequence is 15 residues long. The full variable domain, completed using reference TRBV5-1 and TRBJ2-2, is KAGVTQTPRYLIKTRGQQVTLSCSPISGHRSVSWYQQTPGQGLQFLFEYFSETQRNKGNFPGRFSGRQFSNSRSEMNVSTLELGDSALYLCASSRGLANTGELFFGEGSRLTVL.

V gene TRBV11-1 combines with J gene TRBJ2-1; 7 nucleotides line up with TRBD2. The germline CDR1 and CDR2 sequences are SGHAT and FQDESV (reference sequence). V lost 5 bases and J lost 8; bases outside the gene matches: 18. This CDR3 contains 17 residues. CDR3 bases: TGTGCCAGCAGCGGGGGGGTGGTGACTAAGGTTCCCCATGAGCAGTTCTTC. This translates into CASSGGVVTKVPHEQFF. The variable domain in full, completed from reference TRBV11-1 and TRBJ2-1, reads EAEVAQSPRYKITEKSQAVAFWCDPISGHATLYWYRQILGQGPELLVQFQDESVVDDSQLPKDRFSAERLKGVDSTLKIQPAELGDSAMYLCASSGGVVTKVPHEQFFGPGTRLTVL.

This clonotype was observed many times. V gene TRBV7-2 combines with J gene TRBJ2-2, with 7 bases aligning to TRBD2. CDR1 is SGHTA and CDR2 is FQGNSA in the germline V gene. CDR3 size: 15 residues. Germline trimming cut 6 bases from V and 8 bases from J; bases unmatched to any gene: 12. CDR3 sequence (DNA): TGTGCCAGCAGATTCGGTCCGGGAGGTGGGGGGGAGCTGTTTTTT. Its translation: CASRFGPGGGGELFF.

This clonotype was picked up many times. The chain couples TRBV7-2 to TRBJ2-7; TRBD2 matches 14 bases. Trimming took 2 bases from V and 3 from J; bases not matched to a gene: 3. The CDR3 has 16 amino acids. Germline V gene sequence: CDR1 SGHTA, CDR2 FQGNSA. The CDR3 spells CASSLTGTSGSYEQYF. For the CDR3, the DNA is TGTGCCAGCAGCTTAACCGGGACTAGCGGGAGCTACGAGCAGTACTTC. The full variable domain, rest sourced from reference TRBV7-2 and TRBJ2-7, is GAGVSQSPSNKVTEKGKDVELRCDPISGHTALYWYRQSLGQGLEFLIYFQGNSAPDKSGLPSDRFSAERTGGSVSTLTIQRTQQEDSAVYLCASSLTGTSGSYEQYFGPGTRLTVT.

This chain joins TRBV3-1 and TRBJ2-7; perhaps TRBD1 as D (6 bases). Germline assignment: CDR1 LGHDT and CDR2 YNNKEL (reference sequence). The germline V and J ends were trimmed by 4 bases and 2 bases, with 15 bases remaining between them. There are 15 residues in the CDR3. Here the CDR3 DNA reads TGTGCCAGCAGCCGACTGGACAGAAGAACCTACGAGCAGTACTTC. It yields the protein CASSRLDRRTYEQYF.

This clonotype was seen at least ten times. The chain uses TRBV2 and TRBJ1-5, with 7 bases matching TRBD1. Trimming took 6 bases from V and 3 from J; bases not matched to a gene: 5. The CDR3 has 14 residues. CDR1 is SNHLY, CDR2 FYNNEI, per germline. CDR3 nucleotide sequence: TGTGCCAGCAGGGGAACAGGGGCCAATCAGCCCCAGCATTTT. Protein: CASRGTGANQPQHF. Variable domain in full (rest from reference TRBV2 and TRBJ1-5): EPEVTQTPSHQVTQMGQEVILRCVPISNHLYFYWYRQILGQKVEFLVSFYNNEISEKSEIFDDQFSVERPDGSNFTLKIRSTKLEDSAMYFCASRGTGANQPQHFGDGTRLSIL.

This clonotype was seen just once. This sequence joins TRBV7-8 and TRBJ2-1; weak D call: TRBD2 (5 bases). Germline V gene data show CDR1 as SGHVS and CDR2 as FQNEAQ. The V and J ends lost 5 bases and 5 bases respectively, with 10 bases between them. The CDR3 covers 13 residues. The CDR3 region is CASSTWTDNEQFF. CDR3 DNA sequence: TGTGCCAGCAGCACATGGACTGACAATGAGCAGTTCTTC.

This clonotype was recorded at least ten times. The CDR3 nucleotides are TGTGCCAGCAGACCGGGACAGCAGAGCTACGAGCAGTACTTC. It specifies CASRPGQQSYEQYF. J is TRBJ2-7 and V is TRBV6-1; 7 positions agree with TRBD1. The CDR3 sequence is 14 residues long. V was pared by 6 bases and J by 3 bases, with 8 bases of the junction left unmatched. The germline V gene encodes CDR1 MNHNS and CDR2 SASEGT.

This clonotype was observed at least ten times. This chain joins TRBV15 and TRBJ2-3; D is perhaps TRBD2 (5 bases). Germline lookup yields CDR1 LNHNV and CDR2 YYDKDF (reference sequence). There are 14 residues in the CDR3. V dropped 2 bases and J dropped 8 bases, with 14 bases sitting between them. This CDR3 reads CATSRPDYPTTQYF. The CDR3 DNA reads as TGTGCCACCAGCAGACCCGACTACCCCACTACGCAGTATTTT.

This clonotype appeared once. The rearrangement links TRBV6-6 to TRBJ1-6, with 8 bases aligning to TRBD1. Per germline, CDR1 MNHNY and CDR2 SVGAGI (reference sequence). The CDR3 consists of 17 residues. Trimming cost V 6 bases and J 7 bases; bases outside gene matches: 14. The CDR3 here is CASSITTGGVVNSPLHF. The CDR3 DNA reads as TGTGCCAGCAGCATTACCACAGGGGGGGTCGTAAATTCACCCCTCCACTTT.